The next 2 T cell receptor beta chains were all read from a single sample in a study of metastatic and nonmetastatic thyroid tumors. TCRdb re-clonotyped the PCR reads through MiXCR. The data show about 34,000 clones, about 40% seen once. No patient had received any treatment before thyroid surgery. The source material was tumor tissue. The receptors here all came from a female donor with papillary thyroid cancer or a benign thyroid nodule (not recorded which). Some clones in this sample may be carry-over from other donors' samples.

The V and J genes are TRBV6-1 and TRBJ2-7; 8 bases fit TRBD1. The CDR3 loop spans 14 amino acids. The V segment lost 5 bases and the J segment 7 bases; nucleotides outside the gene matches: 10. The germline CDR1 and CDR2 sequences are MNHNS and SASEGT. In DNA form, the CDR3 reads TGTGCCAGCAGTAAGGACAGGGCCCAGATGGAGCAGTACTTC. Its protein product is CASSKDRAQMEQYF.

The chain employs TRBV20-1 and TRBJ1-1; the D gene is possibly TRBD1 (5 bases). The CDR3 spans 16 residues. Germline V gene data show CDR1 as DFQATT and CDR2 as SNEGSKA (reference sequence). The ends were cut back, 6 bases at V and 3 bases at J, with 23 bases in the middle. The CDR3 DNA reads TGCAGTGCCGGGGATCCGTCAGGGATAATGGACACTGAAGCTTTCTTT. Its translation is CSAGDPSGIMDTEAFF.